These 32 T cell receptor beta chains were all obtained from the same sample, sequenced in a study of identical twins. TCRdb reprocessed the 5' RACE reads with MiXCR, giving one entry per CDR3 protein. This table has about 280,000 distinct CDR3 sequences, 6.5% to 9.5% appearing once. The sample was also linked to a second study, of yellow fever vaccine responses in identical twins.

Source material: memory (CD45RO+) T cells sorted from blood. All receptors come from a woman aged 18-29 years in good health.

Many counts were recorded for this clonotype. The V call is TRBV6-1, the J call TRBJ1-2; 12 bases align to TRBD1. The V segment lost 6 bases and the J segment 1 base; nucleotides outside the gene matches: 6. CDR1 is MNHNS and CDR2 is SASEGT in the germline V gene. The CDR3 length is 16 residues. CDR3: CASSQGQGALNYGYTF. The DNA for the CDR3 is TGTGCCAGCAGCCAGGGACAGGGGGCCCTTAACTATGGCTACACCTTC.

This clonotype occurred a few times. The chain uses TRBV3-1 and TRBJ2-3; 10 nucleotides align to TRBD2. V lost 2 bases, J lost 13 bases, and 15 bases stayed unmatched. From germline, CDR1 is LGHDT and CDR2 YNNKEL (reference sequence). The CDR3 is 16 residues long. In DNA form, the CDR3 reads TGTGCCAGCAGCCAATTCGTTGGGACTAGCGACCGAAAAAAGTATTTT. Translation gives CASSQFVGTSDRKKYF.

This clonotype was counted between two and nine times. J is TRBJ2-2 and V is TRBV15; D is possibly TRBD1 (6 bases). Germline V gene lookup returns CDR1 LNHNV and CDR2 YYDKDF (reference sequence). The CDR3 covers 15 residues. Trimming shortened V by 1 base and J by 2 bases, and 8 bases separated the two germline ends. The CDR3, as DNA: TGTGCCACCAGCAGAGGGGACACCAACACCGGGGAGCTGTTTTTT. It translates to CATSRGDTNTGELFF.

V usage is TRBV7-3 and J usage is TRBJ2-1; 9 bases align to TRBD2. J was trimmed by 6 bases and V by 5 bases; bases with no gene match: 8. The germline CDR1 and CDR2 sequences are SGHTA and FQGTGA. The CDR3 runs 15 residues. CDR3 sequence (DNA): TGTGCCAGCAGCATAGCGGGAGCGCCCTCCAATGAGCAGTTCTTC. It yields the protein CASSIAGAPSNEQFF.

This clonotype was found a few times. V usage is TRBV9 and J usage is TRBJ2-1, with D uncertain. There are 15 residues in the CDR3. Trimming left V 3 bases short and J 5 bases short, with 15 bases between. Germline V gene data show CDR1 as SGDLS and CDR2 as YYNGEE. The CDR3 spells CASSASKSAHNEQFF. The CDR3 region has the DNA TGTGCCAGCAGCGCTTCCAAGTCCGCCCACAATGAGCAGTTCTTC.

This clonotype was seen at least ten times. Relative to the germline gene, one junction end is altered; a read error may explain this. V and J are TRBV28 and TRBJ1-5; 8 positions agree with TRBD1. Germline loops: CDR1 MDHEN, CDR2 SYDVKM. This CDR3 spans 14 amino acids. CDR3: CASSSTGGNQPQHF. The CDR3, as DNA: TGCGCCAGCAGCTCGACAGGGGGCAATCAGCCCCAGCATTTT.

The chain joins TRBV3-1 to TRBJ1-2; D is perhaps TRBD1 (5 bases). Per germline, CDR1 LGHDT and CDR2 YNNKEL (reference sequence). Trimming stripped 8 bases from V and 7 bases from J, with 26 bases between. The CDR3 has 16 residues. The CDR3 loop reads CASHGGDGGNTGGYTF. Written as DNA, the CDR3 is TGTGCCAGCCATGGAGGGGATGGCGGGAACACTGGTGGCTACACCTTC.

Only a few counts were recorded for this clonotype. This rearrangement joins TRBV28 to TRBJ1-6; the D gene is possibly TRBD1 (5 bases). The CDR3 totals 16 residues. The V end lost 6 bases, the J end lost 8 bases, and 20 bases lay between the germline ends. The germline V gene encodes CDR1 MDHEN and CDR2 SYDVKM. The DNA of the CDR3 is TGTGCCAGCAGCTTTTATCGCGCAGGGAGGTATTCACCCCTCCACTTT. It yields the protein CASSFYRAGRYSPLHF.

J is TRBJ2-3 and V is TRBV9; TRBD1 might be the D (6 bases). Germline-derived CDR1 and CDR2 are SGDLS and YYNGEE. The CDR3 spans 14 residues. Trimming left V 4 bases short and J 4 bases short, with 13 bases between. The CDR3 spells CASSTRQAPDTQYF. CDR3 nucleotide sequence: TGTGCCAGCAGCACCCGACAGGCCCCAGATACGCAGTATTTT.

The chain recombines TRBV9 with TRBJ2-3; D is ambiguous. The V gene lost 0 bases and the J gene lost 0 bases, with 17 bases spanning the gap. Germline CDR1 and CDR2: SGDLS and YYNGEE. The CDR3 is 18 residues long. CDR3 amino acids: CASSVDGFGSSSTDTQYF. The CDR3 region has the DNA TGTGCCAGCAGCGTAGACGGTTTTGGGTCCTCTAGCACAGATACGCAGTATTTT.

In this sample, this clonotype turned up many times. The J gene is TRBJ2-7, the V gene TRBV15, with a possible D match to TRBD2 (6 bases). V lost 0 bases to trimming and J lost 9 bases, with 15 bases between them. CDR3 length equals 14 residues. CDR1 and CDR2 (germline): LNHNV, YYDKDF (reference sequence). The DNA for the CDR3 is TGTGCCACCAGCAGAGACCCGCTTGGGGGGAGGCAGTACTTC. Protein sequence: CATSRDPLGGRQYF. The full variable domain, completed using reference TRBV15 and TRBJ2-7, is DAMVIQNPRYQVTQFGKPVTLSCSQTLNHNVMYWYQQKSSQAPKLLFHYYDKDFNNEADTPDNFQSRRPNTSFCFLDIRSPGLGDTAMYLCATSRDPLGGRQYFGPGTRLTVT.

At least ten counts were recorded for this clonotype. Here the CDR3 DNA reads TGTGCCAGCAGCTTGGGTCAGGGATTCACAGATACGCAGTATTTT. As protein: CASSLGQGFTDTQYF. The chain couples TRBV7-7 to TRBJ2-3; weak D call: TRBD1 (5 bases). CDR1 is SSHAT and CDR2 is FNYEAQ in the germline V gene (reference sequence). This CDR3 has 15 amino acids. Trimming pared 3 bases from V and 2 bases from J, leaving 12 bases between.

The sample holds many counts of this clonotype. This chain connects TRBV7-7 to TRBJ2-5; D perhaps matches TRBD1 (5 bases). Trimming stripped 9 bases from V and 1 base from J, with 9 bases between. This CDR3 has 12 amino acids. Germline CDR1 SSHAT, CDR2 FNYEAQ (reference sequence). The CDR3 protein is CARIGVQETQYF. Written as DNA, the CDR3 is TGTGCCAGAATAGGGGTCCAAGAGACCCAGTACTTC.

This clonotype has a count of ten or more. The chain is built from TRBV5-5 and TRBJ1-5; D call uncertain. The CDR3 runs to 14 residues. Looked up from germline, CDR1 is SGHKS and CDR2 is YYEKEE (reference sequence). V lost 1 base and J lost 7, with 12 bases in between. The CDR3 region is CASSLMWEAQPQHF. For the CDR3, the DNA is TGTGCCAGCAGCTTGATGTGGGAGGCACAGCCCCAGCATTTT.

This clonotype was counted ten times or more. J is TRBJ1-5 and V is TRBV7-6, with 9 bases matching TRBD1. This CDR3 is built from 15 residues. Germline CDR1 is SGHVS and CDR2 is FNYEAQ. After removal of 5 bases from V and 6 bases from J, the junction contained 8 bases not matched to a gene. CDR3 DNA: TGTGCCAGCAGCACCGGGACAGGGACTCGTCAGCCCCAGCATTTT. Its translation: CASSTGTGTRQPQHF.

This clonotype was recorded many times. V usage is TRBV3-1 and J usage is TRBJ2-7; D not certain. Germline V gene data show CDR1 as LGHDT and CDR2 as YNNKEL (reference sequence). Trimming pared 2 bases from V and 9 bases from J, leaving 14 bases between. CDR3 length: 13 amino acids. CDR3 sequence: CASSQNTGVRQYF. The CDR3, as DNA: TGTGCCAGCAGCCAAAATACCGGCGTAAGGCAGTACTTC.

This clonotype was seen ten or more times. The gene calls are TRBV12-3 or TRBV12-4 and TRBJ1-1; D call uncertain. The CDR3 contains 13 residues. V lost 6 bases to trimming and J lost 0 bases, with 8 bases between them. CDR3 residues: CASRVVVNTEAFF. The CDR3 bases are TGTGCCAGCAGGGTGGTTGTGAACACTGAAGCTTTCTTT.

This clonotype has only a few counts. The rearrangement joins TRBV25-1 to TRBJ2-7; D call uncertain. Germline V gene lookup returns CDR1 MGHDK and CDR2 SYGVNS. This CDR3 contains 12 residues. V dropped 4 bases and J dropped 3 bases, with 7 bases sitting between them. The CDR3 nucleotides are TGTGCCAGCAGTGCCTTGTACTACGAGCAGTACTTC. Its protein product is CASSALYYEQYF.

This clonotype has just a few counts. The gene calls are TRBV5-6 and TRBJ1-5, with D perhaps TRBD1 (5 bases). Trimming shortened V by 2 bases and J by 6 bases, and 12 bases separated the two germline ends. CDR3 length: 14 residues. The germline V gene has CDR1 SGHDT and CDR2 YYEEEE. CDR3 DNA: TGTGCCAGCAGCTTTGCAGGGCCCGGTCAGCCCCAGCATTTT. Protein: CASSFAGPGQPQHF.

CDR3 in amino acids: CASSHSGGGRNEQFF. Here the CDR3 DNA reads TGTGCCAGCAGCCACAGCGGGGGAGGCCGAAATGAGCAGTTCTTC. The chain couples TRBV3-1 to TRBJ2-1; 8 nucleotides match TRBD2. This CDR3 has 15 amino acids. Per germline, CDR1 LGHDT and CDR2 YNNKEL (reference sequence). V dropped 3 bases and J dropped 7; count of bases not matched to a gene: 8.

This clonotype was found many times. This sequence joins TRBV5-1 and TRBJ2-7, with TRBD2 identical over 13 bases. The CDR3 is 15 residues long. V dropped 4 bases and J dropped 2; count of bases not matched to a gene: 3. The germline V gene encodes CDR1 SGHRS and CDR2 YFSETQ. The DNA of the CDR3 is TGCGCCAGCAGCCCGACTAGCGGGGGGACCTACGAGCAGTACTTC. Its protein product is CASSPTSGGTYEQYF.

The table lists this clonotype with a few counts. This sequence joins TRBV20-1 and TRBJ2-5; tentative D call: TRBD2 (6 bases). The CDR3 runs to 15 residues. Germline V gene lookup returns CDR1 DFQATT and CDR2 SNEGSKA (reference sequence). V lost 5 bases and J 1 base, leaving 17 bases between the germline ends. The CDR3 nucleotides read TGCAGTGCTCCGATGGTGGGGGGACCCCAAGAGACCCAGTACTTC. It encodes CSAPMVGGPQETQYF.

The CDR3 region has the DNA TGTGCCAGCAGCACCCGGGACAGGGCATACAATGAGCAGTTCTTC. Residues: CASSTRDRAYNEQFF. The rearrangement uses TRBV6-1 and TRBJ2-1; 9 bases are a match to TRBD1. The CDR3 has 15 amino acids. V dropped 6 bases and J dropped 4; count of bases not matched to a gene: 7. CDR1 is MNHNS and CDR2 is SASEGT in the germline V gene.

This clonotype was counted ten times or more. The chain recombines TRBV25-1 with TRBJ1-1; the D gene is possibly TRBD1 (6 bases). The CDR3 is 14 amino acids. Trimming shortened V by 3 bases and J by 6 bases, and 14 bases separated the two germline ends. Germline loops: CDR1 MGHDK, CDR2 SYGVNS. CDR3 sequence (DNA): TGTGCCAGCAGTGACAGTGGGGGGCTAGCTGAAGCTTTCTTT. Amino acid sequence: CASSDSGGLAEAFF.

Many counts were recorded for this clonotype. The genes are TRBV12-3 or TRBV12-4 and TRBJ2-7, with D perhaps TRBD2 (6 bases). Deletions cut 3 bases from V and 4 bases from J, with 19 bases between. CDR3 size: 16 residues. DNA for the CDR3: TGTGCCAGCAGTTTTGGCGGGATCGGCGTCGGTTACGAGCAGTACTTC. It is translated as CASSFGGIGVGYEQYF.

Many counts were recorded for this clonotype. The V call is TRBV27, the J call TRBJ2-3, with 8 bases lining up with TRBD1. V shed 3 bases and J 1 base; nucleotides not matched to a gene: 3. Germline loops: CDR1 MNHEY, CDR2 SMNVEV (reference sequence). There are 15 residues in the CDR3. The CDR3 spells CASSFGQGRTDTQYF. The CDR3 DNA reads TGTGCCAGCAGTTTCGGACAGGGACGCACAGATACGCAGTATTTT.

The gene calls are TRBV12-3 or TRBV12-4 and TRBJ1-5, with 8 bases fitting TRBD1. The CDR3 loop spans 12 amino acids. The V gene end was trimmed by 4 bases and the J gene end by 8 bases; junction bases not matched to a gene: 1. The DNA for the CDR3 is TGTGCCAGCAGTTCACAGGGGGAGCCCCAGCATTTT. It encodes CASSSQGEPQHF.

This clonotype was counted many times. The J gene is TRBJ2-1, the V gene TRBV12-3 or TRBV12-4, with TRBD2 as a possible D gene (6 bases). The V gene lost 5 bases and the J gene lost 5 bases, with 22 bases spanning the gap. The CDR3 is 17 amino acids. DNA for the CDR3: TGTGCCAGCAGTCTAGGTAGTGGCGGAGGGACCCACAATGAGCAGTTCTTC. It specifies CASSLGSGGGTHNEQFF.

This clonotype was detected only a few times. The chain combines TRBV6-5 with TRBJ1-2; 7 nucleotides match TRBD1. The CDR3 consists of 14 residues. Germline CDR1 and CDR2: MNHEY and SVGAGI. Unmatched junction bases numbered 5, after V lost 5 bases and J lost 2 bases. The CDR3 loop is CASSKSTGNYGYTF. CDR3 in DNA: TGTGCCAGCAGTAAGTCGACAGGGAACTATGGCTACACCTTC.

The chain has TRBV28 and TRBJ2-3; no clear D gene. The CDR3 loop spans 14 amino acids. Between the trimmed V and J ends, which lost 1 base and 4 bases, there was a span of 9 bases. Germline V CDR1 and CDR2: MDHEN, SYDVKM. The CDR3 loop is CASSLFARPDTQYF. CDR3 nucleotide sequence: TGTGCCAGCAGTTTATTTGCCCGGCCAGATACGCAGTATTTT.

The chain uses TRBV25-1 and TRBJ1-2; possibly TRBD1 for D (6 bases). The CDR3 is 14 residues long. Germline CDR1 MGHDK, CDR2 SYGVNS. Trimming took off 6 bases at V and 0 bases at J, with 11 bases between the two ends. The DNA of the CDR3 is TGTGCCAGCAGGGAACAGGGCACTAACTATGGCTACACCTTC. This translates into CASREQGTNYGYTF.

This clonotype was observed at least ten times. V gene TRBV25-1 combines with J gene TRBJ2-1, with D possibly being TRBD2 (5 bases). With 3 bases removed from V and 0 bases from J, the gap between germline ends came to 12 bases. The CDR3 has 16 amino acids. The germline CDR1 and CDR2 sequences are MGHDK and SYGVNS. This chain's CDR3 is CASSDPSGSSYNEQFF. CDR3 DNA sequence: TGTGCCAGCAGTGATCCCAGCGGTAGCTCCTACAATGAGCAGTTCTTC. Drawing the rest from reference TRBV25-1 and TRBJ2-1, the complete variable domain is EADIYQTPRYLVIGTGKKITLECSQTMGHDKMYWYQQDPGMELHLIHYSYGVNSTEKGDLSSESTVSRIRTEHFPLTLESARPSHTSQYLCASSDPSGSSYNEQFFGPGTRLTVL.